This TCR beta chain was captured by sequencing in a study of glioma-infiltrating T cells. TCR alpha and beta CDR3 regions were amplified from RNA using iRepertoire nested multiplex PCR. Tissue mRNA or PBMC total RNA, about 90-450 ng, went into one-step reverse transcription and amplification. TCRdb independently ran MiXCR on the multiplex PCR reads; one entry per CDR3 protein. The repertoire consists of under 200,000 distinct CDR3 sequences, with around 40% occurring once and the leading ten covering about 5.2%. In this sample, this clonotype turned up many times. The germline V gene encodes CDR1 DFQATT and CDR2 SNEGSKA (reference sequence). V lost 2 bases and J 6 bases, leaving 11 bases between the germline ends. This CDR3 is built from 13 residues.

The receptor was derived from a human donor with low-grade glioma or glioblastoma, undergoing nonglioma brain surgery, or in good health (not recorded which). The V gene is TRBV20-1, the J gene TRBJ1-5; D remains ambiguous. The sample consisted of glioma tissue, nonneoplastic brain tissue, or PBMCs (not recorded which). The CDR3 nucleotides are TGCAGTGCTAGATCCACGGCGGTTCAGCCCCAGCATTTT. This translates into CSARSTAVQPQHF.